This is a list of T cell receptor beta chains from one sample in a study of T cells after yellow fever vaccination. TCRdb reanalysed the 5' RACE reads using MiXCR and keeps one entry per CDR3 protein. The table lists hundreds of thousands of distinct CDR3 sequences, 15% to 20% of them singletons. The sample here was PBMCs, taken 15 days after the yellow fever booster vaccination. The receptors were sampled from a man aged 30 to 39 who received the YFV17D yellow fever vaccine. The CDR3 runs from the conserved cysteine through the conserved F or W. D genes are given only for firm matches. Not every row has a clone size; where given, it reads once, few, many or a size class.

j_call,clone_size,d_call,v_call,cdr3_nt,cdr3_aa
TRBJ2-1,few,.,TRBV7-8,TGTGCCAGCAGCTACTTGGCCGGCAATGAGCAGTTCTTC,CASSYLAGNEQFF
TRBJ2-7,.,TRBD2,TRBV20-1,TGCAGTGCTAGAGCCCCTAGCGGAACCTACGAGCAGTACTTC,CSARAPSGTYEQYF
TRBJ1-5,.,.,TRBV4-2,TGTGCCAGCAGCCAAGATCGACCACGGACGCCCCAGCATTTT,CASSQDRPRTPQHF
TRBJ2-3,.,.,TRBV20-1,TGCAGTGCAAGATCCCCAGGGCGGCGCACAGATACGCAGTATTTT,CSARSPGRRTDTQYF
TRBJ2-2,.,TRBD2,TRBV2,TGTGCCAGCAGGGGGGTGGGGACTACGACGAACACCGGGGAGCTGTTTTTT,CASRGVGTTTNTGELFF
TRBJ2-6,.,.,TRBV10-3,TGTGCCATCAGTAATGACCCCTCTGGGGCCAACGTCCTGACTTTC,CAISNDPSGANVLTF
TRBJ2-1,.,TRBD2,TRBV20-1,TGCAGTGCTAGAGCCGCTAGCGGGCTTGGTGAGCAGTTCTTC,CSARAASGLGEQFF
TRBJ1-2,few,.,TRBV7-2,TGTGCCAGCAGCCCGGGGGAGTGGTCGTACTATGGCTACACCTTC,CASSPGEWSYYGYTF
TRBJ2-5,few,.,TRBV5-1,TGCGCCAGCAGCTTGGCCCAACGAGAGACCCAGTACTTC,CASSLAQRETQYF
TRBJ2-7,few,.,TRBV6-5,TGTGCCAGCAGTTACTCTAGGTCCCGGCCACACGAGCAGTACTTC,CASSYSRSRPHEQYF
TRBJ2-2,few,.,TRBV7-9,TGTGCCAGCAGCCCAGCCAGTACCTTGAACACCGGGGAGCTGTTTTTT,CASSPASTLNTGELFF
TRBJ1-2,few,.,TRBV15,TGTGCCACCAGCAGAGATCTAGCTAACTATGGCTACACCTTC,CATSRDLANYGYTF
TRBJ1-1,few,.,TRBV6-2/TRBV6-3,TGTGCCAGCAGTTACTCCACAGTGCTTCTAACTAAACACCTCGGGATGAACACTGAAGCTTTCTTT,CASSYSTVLLTKHLGMNTEAFF
TRBJ1-5,.,TRBD1,TRBV7-9,TGTGCCAGCAGCTTAGGGACAGGGGGCTTTCATCAGCCCCAGCATTTT,CASSLGTGGFHQPQHF
TRBJ2-4,few,TRBD1,TRBV15,TGTGCCACCAGCCCTTCGACAGGGACCTTAGCCAAAAACATTCAGTACTTC,CATSPSTGTLAKNIQYF
TRBJ2-5,few,TRBD2,TRBV27,TGTGCCAGCAGCTTCGGATCGGGAGGGGGTGAGACCCAGTACTTC,CASSFGSGGGETQYF
TRBJ2-1,few,.,TRBV10-3,TGTGCCATCCGCCCCGAGTGGTTGGACAATGAGCAGTTCTTC,CAIRPEWLDNEQFF
TRBJ2-7,.,.,TRBV6-2/TRBV6-3,TGTGCCAGCAGTCTCCTAGCGCTTACCTACGAGCAGTACTTC,CASSLLALTYEQYF
TRBJ1-4,.,.,TRBV7-6,TGTGCCAGCAGCCCAGATGTGAGACCCCGGGCTAATGAAAAACTGTTTTTT,CASSPDVRPRANEKLFF
TRBJ2-7,many,TRBD2,TRBV6-2/TRBV6-3,TGTGCCAGCAGTACTACTAGCGGAACCTCCTACGAGCAGTACTTC,CASSTTSGTSYEQYF
TRBJ2-7,once,.,TRBV10-3,TGTGCCATCAGTGAGTCAGGGACTCCCTACGAGCAGTACTTC,CAISESGTPYEQYF
TRBJ2-1,few,.,TRBV24-1,TGTGCCACCAGTGATTTGCAATTAGCGGAATACAATGAGCAGTTCTTC,CATSDLQLAEYNEQFF
TRBJ1-1,.,.,TRBV6-2/TRBV6-3,TGTGCCAGCAGCGACGGGGCAGCGACTGAAGCTTTCTTT,CASSDGAATEAFF
TRBJ2-1,few,TRBD2,TRBV4-2,TGTGCCAGCAGCCAAGATCCGAGGACTAGCGGGAGAATCAATGAGCAGTTCTTC,CASSQDPRTSGRINEQFF
TRBJ2-2,.,.,TRBV28,TGTGCCAGCAGTTTTTTCGAGAGCACCGGGGAGCTGTTTTTT,CASSFFESTGELFF
TRBJ2-7,.,TRBD1,TRBV4-3,TGCGCCAGCAGCCAAGGGGCGGGACAGGGTTACGAGCAGTACTTC,CASSQGAGQGYEQYF
TRBJ2-7,few,TRBD2,TRBV4-3,TGCGCCAGCAGCCCCCAGACTAGCGGGACGGGAGAGCAGTACTTC,CASSPQTSGTGEQYF
TRBJ2-2,.,.,TRBV7-2,TGTGCCAGCGGGGCCTCGAACACCGGGGAGCTGTTTTTT,CASGASNTGELFF
TRBJ2-7,few,.,TRBV5-1,TGCGCCAGCGGCCACGGTCAGAGTTACGAGCAGTACTTC,CASGHGQSYEQYF
TRBJ2-1,.,TRBD2,TRBV5-1,TGCGCCAGCAGCTCTCCCGGGAGCGGGAGAAGAGATGAGCAGTTCTTC,CASSSPGSGRRDEQFF
TRBJ1-1,.,.,TRBV15,TGTGCCACCAGCAGAGCCCAGGGACGGCTCCCTGAAGCTTTCTTT,CATSRAQGRLPEAFF
TRBJ2-2,few,.,TRBV19,TGTGCCAGAGGGAGACTAGAGGGCACCGGGGAGCTGTTTTTT,CARGRLEGTGELFF
TRBJ1-2,few,.,TRBV7-9,TGTGCCAGCAGCCCTGGGGGGAATGGCTACACCTTC,CASSPGGNGYTF
TRBJ2-3,few,.,TRBV5-1,TGCGCCAGCAGCTTGGGAGACAGAGCTAGCACAGATACGCAGTATTTT,CASSLGDRASTDTQYF
TRBJ2-7,few,TRBD1,TRBV20-1,TGCAGTGCTAGAGGGTCCGGGACAGGGGTACCCTACGAGCAGTACTTC,CSARGSGTGVPYEQYF
TRBJ2-2,.,TRBD1,TRBV20-1,TGCAGTGCTAGGCCTCCCGGGACAGGGGCCGGGGAGCTGTTTTTT,CSARPPGTGAGELFF
TRBJ1-1,.,.,TRBV5-1,TGCGCCAGCAGCTTGGCTCCAGGGCGGGAGACTGAAGCTTTCTTT,CASSLAPGRETEAFF
TRBJ1-5,.,.,TRBV3-1,TGTGCCAGCAGCCAACAAAGTGGGGGACGCCAGCCCCAGCATTTT,CASSQQSGGRQPQHF
TRBJ2-7,.,.,TRBV4-3,TGCGCCAGCAGCCAAGATAACGGGCACAGTAGCGGAAGCTCCTACGAGCAGTACTTC,CASSQDNGHSSGSSYEQYF
TRBJ2-5,.,TRBD2,TRBV27,TGTGCCAGCAGTTTACGGGCGGGAGGTCTTCAAGAGACCCAGTACTTC,CASSLRAGGLQETQYF
TRBJ2-3,few,.,TRBV9,TGTGCCAGCAGCGTAGAGAGCGGACATCAGTCAGATACGCAGTATTTT,CASSVESGHQSDTQYF
TRBJ2-7,few,TRBD1,TRBV5-4,TGTGCCAGCAGCTTGATAGGGACAGGGGGAAACGAGCAGTACTTC,CASSLIGTGGNEQYF
TRBJ2-3,once,TRBD2,TRBV20-1,TGCAGTGCTAATCCAGCGGGAGTCGAAGATACGCAGTATTTT,CSANPAGVEDTQYF